Presented here are 29 T cell receptor beta chains from one specimen sequenced in a study of cytomegalovirus exposure and HLA in healthy donors (dated by TCRdb to about 2017). Preparation of the library involved the immunoSEQ multiplex PCR assay. A mixture of 60 forward primers for TCR Vbeta segments and 13 reverse primers for TCR Jbeta segments was used in the multiplex PCR. The table comes from immuneACCESS by way of TCRdb, which keeps in-frame sequences with V and J called. Part of the clones is missing from these tables; in studies checked, under half for an unresolved V gene and the rest for unknown reasons. This sample gives about 130,000 clones in total; over 65% of them show up just once. The ten largest account for around 20% of the sample. Material: PBMCs. These receptors were collected from a man between 18 and 29 years old in good health and CMV-seropositive.

This sequence joins TRBV20-1 and TRBJ2-7; TRBD1 is a possible D gene (5 bases). V shed 6 bases and J shed 6 bases, with 12 bases lying between them. The CDR3 sequence is 11 residues long. CDR1 DFQATT and CDR2 SNEGSKA come from the germline V gene (reference sequence). CDR3 in DNA: TGCAGTGCCAAGCAGGGCGTCGAGCAGTACTTC. It translates to CSAKQGVEQYF.

The V gene is TRBV13, the J gene TRBJ2-6; 8 bases map to TRBD2. This CDR3 is built from 19 residues. V was clipped by 2 bases and J by 1 base; unmatched bases: 10. The V gene's germline CDR1 is PRHDT and CDR2 FYEKMQ (reference sequence). The CDR3: CASSLLPGTRSSGANVLTF. Here the CDR3 DNA reads TGTGCCAGCAGCTTACTACCCGGGACTAGATCTTCTGGGGCCAACGTCCTGACTTTC.

The chain uses TRBV4-1 and TRBJ1-5, with 7 nucleotides matching TRBD1. Germline loops: CDR1 MGHRA, CDR2 YSYEKL. V dropped 3 bases and J dropped 4; count of bases not matched to a gene: 12. The CDR3 spans 17 residues. CDR3 in amino acids: CASSQAPGQRENQPQHF. The CDR3 nucleotides read TGCGCCAGCAGCCAGGCTCCGGGACAGAGGGAAAATCAGCCCCAGCATTTT.

This clone has just a few counts. V is TRBV6-5 and J is TRBJ2-6; D ambiguous. Germline lookup yields CDR1 MNHEY and CDR2 SVGAGI. With 2 bases removed from V and 0 bases from J, the gap between germline ends came to 5 bases. The CDR3 has 15 residues. CDR3 sequence: CASSYHSSGANVLTF. The CDR3 DNA sequence: TGTGCCAGCAGTTACCACAGCTCTGGGGCCAACGTCCTGACTTTC.

The chain's CDR3 is CASSLQGNSYNEQFF. The CDR3 nucleotides are TGTGCCAGCAGCCTACAGGGGAACTCCTACAATGAGCAGTTCTTC. The J gene is TRBJ2-1, the V gene TRBV9; the match to TRBD1 covers 7 bases. V lost 4 bases and J lost 0; bases outside the gene matches: 4. Germline CDR1 reads SGDLS; CDR2 reads YYNGEE. The CDR3 runs to 15 residues.

The chain combines TRBV29-1 with TRBJ2-5, with D possibly being TRBD1 (5 bases). Trimming stripped 6 bases from V and 5 bases from J, with 22 bases between. This CDR3 spans 15 amino acids. Germline loops: CDR1 SQVTM, CDR2 ANQGSEA. This chain's CDR3 is CSVLEGARVGETQYF. The CDR3, as DNA: TGCAGCGTCTTGGAAGGGGCGCGAGTCGGGGAGACCCAGTACTTC.

The V and J genes are TRBV10-3 and TRBJ2-7, with a weak D call TRBD2 (6 bases). V was pared by 11 bases and J by 3 bases, with 17 bases between. CDR3 length: 13 residues. The germline V gene has CDR1 ENHRY and CDR2 SYGVKD. The CDR3 DNA is TGTGCCTCCGCTGGGCAGGGAGGCTACGAGCAGTACTTC. It encodes CASAGQGGYEQYF.

The chain has TRBV19 and TRBJ1-1; possibly TRBD1 for D (6 bases). V lost 7 bases to trimming and J lost 4 bases, with 10 bases between them. The germline V gene encodes CDR1 LNHDA and CDR2 SQIVND (reference sequence). The CDR3 is 12 amino acids. CDR3 nucleotide sequence: TGTGCCAGTAAGGGGGAGGGCACTGAAGCTTTCTTT. The encoded protein is CASKGEGTEAFF.

Only one count was recorded for this clone. The chain joins TRBV28 to TRBJ2-1; weak D call: TRBD2 (5 bases). Trimming stripped 2 bases from V and 8 bases from J, with 19 bases between. The CDR3 runs to 16 residues. Germline V gives CDR1 MDHEN, CDR2 SYDVKM. The CDR3 region is CASSLALRGRDDEQFF. DNA of the CDR3: TGTGCCAGCAGTTTAGCTCTTCGGGGAAGAGACGATGAGCAGTTCTTC.

V and J are TRBV6-1 and TRBJ1-2; D gene uncertain. The CDR3 runs 13 residues. V was cut by 4 bases and J by 8 bases, with 14 bases left in between. Germline assignment: CDR1 MNHNS and CDR2 SASEGT. CDR3: CASSVVPRVGYTF. The CDR3 DNA reads as TGTGCCAGCAGTGTGGTACCCCGGGTGGGCTACACCTTC.

V usage is TRBV27 and J usage is TRBJ1-1, with a weak D call TRBD1 (6 bases). This CDR3 contains 13 residues. The germline gives CDR1 MNHEY, CDR2 SMNVEV (reference sequence). V was cut by 7 bases and J by 1 base, with 10 bases left in between. In DNA form, the CDR3 reads TGTGCCAGCACTCCCAGGGGGAACACTGAAGCTTTCTTT. It translates to CASTPRGNTEAFF.

With respect to this clone: The junction departs from the called germline gene at one end, perhaps through a read error. Within the sample, other DNA sequences also encode this same CDR3. The rearrangement joins TRBV7-9 to TRBJ2-7, with 8 bases fitting TRBD2. Germline lookup yields CDR1 SEHNR and CDR2 FQNEAQ (reference sequence). This CDR3 has 16 residues. CDR3 in amino acids: CASSLVASGRPYEQYF. The CDR3 coding sequence is TGTGCTAGCAGCTTAGTCGCTAGCGGGCGACCCTACGAGCAGTACTTC.

The chain recombines TRBV28 with TRBJ2-7; D is perhaps TRBD2 (6 bases). Per the germline V gene, CDR1 is MDHEN and CDR2 is SYDVKM. Trimming took 7 bases from V and 1 from J, leaving 14 bases between them. This CDR3 is 14 amino acids long. The CDR3 protein is CASNLAGRSYEQYF. In DNA form, the CDR3 reads TGTGCCAGCAACCTCGCCGGGAGATCCTACGAGCAGTACTTC.

The rearrangement links TRBV11-2 to TRBJ1-3, with D possibly matching TRBD1 (5 bases). This CDR3 region has 17 residues. Germline V lookup: CDR1 SGHAT, CDR2 FQNNGV. V lost 2 bases and J lost 7, with 21 bases in between. CDR3 loop: CASSLRAGEDLWNTIYF. DNA for the CDR3: TGTGCCAGCAGCTTAAGGGCGGGGGAAGACCTCTGGAACACCATATATTTT.

V is TRBV7-6 and J is TRBJ2-7; a possible D gene is TRBD1 (6 bases). Germline V gene sequence: CDR1 SGHVS, CDR2 FNYEAQ. The CDR3 totals 13 residues. Trimming removed 5 bases at V and 2 bases at J, with 10 bases between. CDR3 residues: CASSTGTPYEQYF. The CDR3 DNA reads as TGTGCCAGCAGCACCGGGACACCCTACGAGCAGTACTTC.

This chain links TRBV6-1 with TRBJ2-5; the D gene is possibly TRBD2 (6 bases). There are 17 residues in the CDR3. The V gene's germline CDR1 is MNHNS and CDR2 SASEGT. V was shortened by 4 bases and J by 2 bases, with 20 bases between the two germline ends. CDR3 nucleotide sequence: TGTGCCAGCAGTGCCGAGGGCTCGGGAGTCTTACAAGAGACCCAGTACTTC. As protein: CASSAEGSGVLQETQYF.

This chain uses TRBV4-2 with TRBJ2-3; 10 positions agree with TRBD2. Trimming took 0 bases from V and 4 from J; bases not matched to a gene: 7. This CDR3 region has 17 residues. Per germline, CDR1 LGHNA and CDR2 YNFKEQ. This CDR3 is CASSQDFSGGAADTQYF. DNA of the CDR3: TGTGCCAGCAGCCAAGATTTCAGCGGGGGGGCTGCAGATACGCAGTATTTT.

The chain couples TRBV30 to TRBJ2-3; TRBD2 is a possible D gene (6 bases). V gave up 1 base and J gave up 1 base, with 9 bases separating them. From germline, CDR1 is GTSNPN and CDR2 SVGIG (reference sequence). CDR3 length: 14 residues. CDR3: CAWSDTGGTDTQYF. The CDR3 DNA reads as TGTGCCTGGAGTGATACGGGGGGCACAGATACGCAGTATTTT.

The chain couples TRBV7-9 to TRBJ1-3; 7 nucleotides match TRBD1. J lost 2 bases, V lost 5 bases, and 6 bases had no gene match. From germline, CDR1 is SEHNR and CDR2 FQNEAQ (reference sequence). The CDR3 loop spans 15 amino acids. CDR3 sequence: CASSQKQGAGNTIYF. CDR3 nucleotide sequence: TGTGCCAGCAGCCAGAAGCAGGGGGCTGGAAACACCATATATTTT.

The rearrangement joins TRBV27 to TRBJ2-3, with a tentative D call TRBD2 (6 bases). Germline V gene data show CDR1 as MNHEY and CDR2 as SMNVEV (reference sequence). Trimming pared 0 bases from V and 5 bases from J, leaving 9 bases between. This CDR3 has 14 amino acids. CDR3: CASSLSSEGDTQYF. CDR3 bases: TGTGCCAGCAGTTTATCATCGGAGGGAGATACGCAGTATTTT.

This clone appeared a single time. V and J are TRBV5-6 and TRBJ2-4; weak D call: TRBD1 (5 bases). In germline, CDR1 is SGHDT, CDR2 YYEEEE. Trimming took 1 base from V and 1 from J, leaving 9 bases between them. The CDR3 sequence is 15 residues long. The CDR3 DNA sequence: TGTGCCAGCAGCTTGAAGGGGCTGGCCAAAAACATTCAGTACTTC. Translation gives CASSLKGLAKNIQYF. Supplemented by reference TRBV5-6 and TRBJ2-4, the full variable domain reads DAGVTQSPTHLIKTRGQQVTLRCSPKSGHDTVSWYQQALGQGPQFIFQYYEEEERQRGNFPDRFSGHQFPNYSSELNVNALLLGDSALYLCASSLKGLAKNIQYFGAGTRLSVL.

The gene calls are TRBV19 and TRBJ2-1; D perhaps matches TRBD2 (6 bases). Germline-derived CDR1 and CDR2 are LNHDA and SQIVND (reference sequence). Between the trimmed V and J ends, which lost 6 bases and 4 bases, there was a span of 10 bases. CDR3 length equals 13 residues. CDR3 sequence: CASSTGLYNEQFF. Here the CDR3 DNA reads TGTGCCAGTAGCACGGGACTGTACAATGAGCAGTTCTTC.

The chain employs TRBV10-3 and TRBJ1-5; 7 nucleotides line up with TRBD1. In germline, CDR1 is ENHRY, CDR2 SYGVKD. With V trimmed by 4 bases and J by 7 bases, 7 bases remained unmatched. This CDR3 has 14 residues. The CDR3, as DNA: TGTGCCATCAGTGTTGAGGGGGCGAGCCAGCCCCAGCATTTT. Protein product: CAISVEGASQPQHF.

The chain employs TRBV7-8 and TRBJ2-7, with 8 bases that match TRBD1. Germline V gives CDR1 SGHVS, CDR2 FQNEAQ. This CDR3 contains 15 residues. V trimming: 4 bases; J trimming: 0 bases; junction bases outside the gene matches: 5. The CDR3 sequence is CASSYGTGPSYEQYF. DNA of the CDR3: TGTGCCAGCAGCTACGGGACAGGACCCTCCTACGAGCAGTACTTC.

J is TRBJ2-3 and V is TRBV6-5; D gene ambiguous. The CDR3 is 12 amino acids. The germline V gene encodes CDR1 MNHEY and CDR2 SVGAGI. Trimming removed 4 bases at V and 4 bases at J, with 6 bases between. The CDR3 region has the DNA TGTGCCAGCAGTTCCCTAGCAGATACGCAGTATTTT. It translates to CASSSLADTQYF.

This clone appeared a few times. V gene TRBV9 combines with J gene TRBJ1-2, with TRBD1 identical over 7 bases. The V segment lost 3 bases and the J segment 4 bases; nucleotides outside the gene matches: 9. This CDR3 spans 15 amino acids. From germline, CDR1 is SGDLS and CDR2 YYNGEE. The CDR3 loop is CASSATGAAGYGYTF. The CDR3 DNA sequence: TGTGCCAGCAGCGCAACAGGGGCGGCGGGCTATGGCTACACCTTC.

V is TRBV5-1 and J is TRBJ1-2, with D possibly being TRBD1 (5 bases). Germline loops: CDR1 SGHRS, CDR2 YFSETQ. This CDR3 contains 16 residues. V was clipped by 0 bases and J by 3 bases, with 15 bases between them. CDR3 bases: TGCGCCAGCAGCTTGGCCGGGGGAGGGACTGACTATGGCTACACCTTC. This gives the protein CASSLAGGGTDYGYTF.

The chain uses TRBV28 and TRBJ1-6; 7 bases are a match to TRBD1. The J segment lost 10 bases and the V segment lost 4 bases, leaving 7 bases of the junction unmatched. Per germline, CDR1 MDHEN and CDR2 SYDVKM. The CDR3 loop spans 14 amino acids. The CDR3 loop is CASSYTGVGSPLHF. CDR3 nucleotide sequence: TGTGCCAGCAGTTACACAGGGGTTGGGTCACCCCTCCACTTT.

Note on this clone: Within the sample, other DNA sequences also encode this same CDR3. The V and J genes are TRBV30 and TRBJ1-5, with TRBD1 as a possible D gene (5 bases). Trimming pared 0 bases from V and 4 bases from J, leaving 10 bases between. Germline CDR1 and CDR2: GTSNPN and SVGIG (reference sequence). This CDR3 has 14 amino acids. CDR3 residues: CAWSVGQGNQPQHF. The CDR3 DNA is TGTGCCTGGAGTGTAGGGCAGGGAAATCAGCCCCAGCATTTT.